This T cell receptor beta chain is from a study of cytomegalovirus exposure and HLA in healthy donors. In the study overall: One earlier analysis, a look at 150 million to 200 million T cells, found some 120 million unique TCR beta sequences.

About this clone itself: Its antigen is unknown.

Study-level findings and limits: Rarity characterized most TCR sequences, yet some public TCRs appeared in many donors. 16,951 TCR beta sequences were associated with HLA alleles at 0.05 false discovery rate in a later analysis.

Primers: 60 Vbeta forward and 13 Jbeta reverse. TCRdb's copy holds only in-frame clones and misses some; the assay was immunoSEQ multiplex PCR. The repertoire consists of about 190,000 clones, with 85% occurring once and the leading ten covering 1%. The sequenced material came from PBMCs. This clonotype originated in a boy aged 2 to 10 in good health and CMV-seronegative.

The CDR3 reads CASSSTRGRETEAFF. CDR3 sequence (DNA): TGTGCCAGCAGTTCAACCAGGGGGCGCGAAACTGAAGCTTTCTTT. The V gene is TRBV6-5, the J gene TRBJ1-1; 8 bases are a match to TRBD1. Trimming cost V 4 bases and J 5 bases; bases outside gene matches: 9. Germline V gives CDR1 MNHEY, CDR2 SVGAGI. This CDR3 contains 15 residues.